Included here is one TCR beta chain sequence, with context. The table came from immunoSEQ multiplex PCR; TCRdb's copy has only in-frame clones and leaves some out. The sample consists of fewer than 55,000 clones, 89% of them appearing once. The data are from a study of blood T cell repertoires in COVID-19. Trimming took off 5 bases at V and 6 bases at J, with 14 bases between the two ends. This CDR3 region has 13 residues. Per germline, CDR1 LGHNT and CDR2 FRNRAP. This chain links TRBV12-5 with TRBJ2-7; unclear D gene. The specimen was peripheral blood. This clonotype was obtained from an elderly man with active or convalescent COVID-19. CDR3 bases: TGTGCTAGTGGTCCTGGGCCTACCAGCGAGCAGTACTTC. As protein: CASGPGPTSEQYF.